This paragraph reports one T cell receptor (beta chain). The sample originates from a study of OX40 agonist ivuxolimab in advanced cancers. The assay was immunoSEQ multiplex PCR, and TCRdb's table has in-frame clones only and misses some. Among under 15,000 clones listed, 65% to 80% were seen once. Autoimmune disease history or systemic immunosuppression disqualified patients. The sample consisted of CD4+ or CD8+ T cells sorted from blood, taken in a trial of the OX40 agonist ivuxolimab. This clonotype originated in an adult with an advanced solid tumor such as melanoma, head and neck, liver or kidney cancer.

The CDR3 sequence is CAISDQRGGQPQHF. Written as DNA, the CDR3 is TGTGCCATCAGTGACCAGAGGGGCGGTCAGCCCCAGCATTTT. The V and J genes are TRBV10-3 and TRBJ1-5; a weak D match, TRBD1 (5 bases). CDR1 is ENHRY and CDR2 is SYGVKD in the germline V gene. This CDR3 has 14 residues. V lost 3 bases, J lost 6 bases, and 12 bases lay in between.